This T cell receptor beta chain stems from a study of blood T cell repertoires in COVID-19. Across the whole study: Sample material is recorded as cDNA or gDNA derived from T cells, B-cell-depleted T cells, or PBMCs.

V was shortened by 8 bases and J by 1 base, with 15 bases between the two germline ends. Germline CDR1 is SNHLY and CDR2 is FYNNEI. CDR3 length: 14 residues. Seattle cases were enrolled at active infection and followed longitudinally. Clones were sequenced by immunoSEQ multiplex PCR, and TCRdb holds only the in-frame ones, with some missing. The sample has under 300,000 clones, about 86% seen once. The clonotype comes from a woman aged 30 to 39 with COVID-19, enrolled during active disease. Material: peripheral blood. This chain joins TRBV2 and TRBJ2-7, with D possibly being TRBD2 (6 bases). The CDR3 region has the DNA TGTGCCAGCTCTGGGGGGAATGATTCCTACGAGCAGTACTTC. Translating it yields CASSGGNDSYEQYF.